This T cell receptor (beta chain) stems from a study of T cell repertoires in cytomegalovirus infection. The germline V gene has CDR1 SGHRS and CDR2 YFSETQ. V trimming: 4 bases; J trimming: 3 bases; junction bases outside the gene matches: 10. The CDR3 is 16 residues long. This clonotype was seen at least ten times. Each CDR3 protein gets one entry after TCRdb re-called the reads with MiXCR. The sample carries around 230,000 distinct CDR3 sequences, roughly 6.5% recorded once. The V and J genes are TRBV5-1 and TRBJ2-7; 10 bases align to TRBD1. Source material: PBMCs. The origin of this receptor is a human donor in good health (CMV status not recorded). Some clones in this sample may be carry-over from other donors' samples. CDR3 in DNA: TGCGCCAGCAGCACGGGACAGGGGTTGACGGTCTACGAGCAGTACTTC. Amino acids: CASSTGQGLTVYEQYF.